The rows below give T cell receptor beta chains drawn from one sample of a study. TCRdb used MiXCR to reprocess the 5' RACE reads, holding one entry per CDR3 protein. The data contain 35,000 to 50,000 distinct CDR3 sequences, 30% of them singletons. The sequencing input was tumor-infiltrating memory CD4+ T cells sorted from the breast tumor. These receptors came from a female donor with breast cancer. The CDR3 runs from the conserved cysteine through the conserved F or W. A D gene is named only where the DNA matches it firmly. Clone size is given for some rows only: seen once, a few or many times, or a class if the clone is expanded.

- TRBJ2-7 few TRBV4-1 TGCGCCAGCAGCCAAGGGGACAGACTAGTCTACGAGCAGTACTTC CASSQGDRLVYEQYF
TRBD1 TRBJ2-3 - TRBV4-2 TGTGCCAGCAGCCGGACAGGGGACACAGATACACAGTGTTTT CASSRTGDTDTQCF
- TRBJ2-1 few TRBV5-1 TGCGCCAGCAGCTTGGAGACCTCAAAATTATACAATGAGCAGTTCTTC CASSLETSKLYNEQFF
TRBD1 TRBJ2-7 - TRBV19 TGCGCCAGTAGGAGACAGGGTATCTACGAGCAGTACTTC CASRRQGIYEQYF
TRBD1 TRBJ2-1 few TRBV5-1 TGCACCAGCAGCTTGGGGACAGGGGCTTATGAGCAGTTCTTC CTSSLGTGAYEQFF
- TRBJ1-1 - TRBV27 TGTGCCAGCAGTTTGACCATAGGGCTTTACACTAAAGCTTTCTTT CASSLTIGLYTKAFF
TRBD2 TRBJ2-3 few TRBV5-1 TGCGCCAGCAGCTTGAAGACGGGCGGGGGAAGCACAGATACGCAGTATTTT CASSLKTGGGSTDTQYF
- TRBJ1-5 many TRBV6-5 TGTGCCAGCAGTTACTGGGGGGGTCAGCCCCAGCATTTT CASSYWGGQPQHF
- TRBJ2-2 - TRBV7-9 TGTGCCAGCAGCTTAGAGTGGGGCGGGGAGCTGTTTTTT CASSLEWGGELFF
- TRBJ2-1 - TRBV7-3 TGTGCCAGCAGTCCACAGCTGGAGGATGAGCAGTTCTTC CASSPQLEDEQFF
- TRBJ2-5 - TRBV20-1 TGCAGTGCCACCCAACTAGCTCGGGAGACCCAGTACTTC CSATQLARETQYF
TRBD1 TRBJ1-2 - TRBV6-5 TGTGCCAGCACCTCTCGGCCAGGGGGCGTAAACTATGGCTACACCTTC CASTSRPGGVNYGYTF
- TRBJ2-1 few TRBV20-1 TGCAGTGCTAGTCCGACGGATGAGCAGTTCTTC CSASPTDEQFF
TRBD1 TRBJ1-1 - TRBV6-5 TGTGCCAGCAGCTACAGGGGGGGCACTGAAGCTTTCTTT CASSYRGGTEAFF
TRBD2 TRBJ2-7 few TRBV20-1 TGCAGTGCTAGAGAATCGGGACTAGCGGGAGGGTTCGCCTACGAGCAGTACTTC CSARESGLAGGFAYEQYF
- TRBJ1-4 - TRBV15 TGTGCCACCAGCAGAGATCCACCGCATAAAAAACTGTTTTTT CATSRDPPHKKLFF
TRBD2 TRBJ2-1 - TRBV4-1 TGCGCCAGCAGCCAGACTAGCGGGAGGGCGGGTGAGCAGTTCTTC CASSQTSGRAGEQFF
TRBD2 TRBJ2-3 few TRBV6-1 TGTGCCAGCAGTGGGTCTGCGGGAGGTAGCACAGATACGCAGTATTTT CASSGSAGGSTDTQYF
- TRBJ1-1 - TRBV29-1 TGCAGCGTCCGGACCCAGGGCACTGAAGCTTTCTTT CSVRTQGTEAFF
- TRBJ1-2 - TRBV27 TGTGCCAGCAGTTCAGGGTATGGCTACACCTTC CASSSGYGYTF